The source of this TCR beta chain is a study of cytomegalovirus exposure and HLA in healthy donors. Study overall: Within an early data release were about 85 million unique TCRs drawn from HLA-typed donors.

The CDR3 totals 15 residues. CDR1 is MNHNY and CDR2 is SVGAGI in the germline V gene (reference sequence). Trimming left V 2 bases short and J 0 bases short, with 10 bases between. Study results and limitations: The classifier was said to identify cytomegalovirus status with high specificity and sensitivity.

Every donor was a healthy person donating bone marrow. There were likely unrecorded immune exposures, though donors were nominally healthy when sampled. Concerning this clone: Its antigen is currently unknown.

Primers for the PCR totalled 60 Vbeta and 13 Jbeta. The repertoire was sequenced with immunoSEQ multiplex PCR; TCRdb's copy has only in-frame clones and lacks some. The table has about 80,000 clones, over 65% seen once. Sequencing was done on a sample of PBMCs. The rearrangement links TRBV6-6 to TRBJ1-1; D is possibly TRBD1 (6 bases). This TCR was recovered from a man between 45 and 60 years old in good health and CMV-seronegative. CDR3 DNA: TGTGCCAGCAGTTACATTCAGGGGATGAACACTGAAGCTTTCTTT. Translated: CASSYIQGMNTEAFF.